This T cell receptor (beta chain) was profiled in a study of T-cell memory formation after mild COVID-19. Study-wide background: TCR clusters showed largely donor specificity. Study results and caveats: Day 15 to 85 contractors were CD4/CD8 balanced; later expanders leaned CD4+. Pre-infection memory contained some responding clones, which suggested that cross-reactive memory had joined.

This clonotype was seen a few times. Antigen unknown. Constant-segment primers served in 5'RACE that generated TCR alpha and TCR beta cDNA libraries bearing sample barcodes and UMIs. TCRdb re-analysed the 5' RACE reads in MiXCR, keeping a single row per CDR3 protein. Seen here are approximately 89,000 distinct CDR3 sequences, around 25% observed once, and the top ten hold over 40%. V lost 1 base to trimming and J lost 9 bases, with 16 bases between them. The CDR3 sequence is 15 residues long. Germline CDR1 reads SEHNR; CDR2 reads FQNEAQ (reference sequence). The sequence was obtained from a man younger than 35 who had mild COVID-19 (a few samples of this study predate the infection). Cell type and time point are not known. The sample comprised PBMCs or a T cell subset sorted from them (not recorded which). The V gene is TRBV7-9, the J gene TRBJ2-1; a weak D match, TRBD2 (5 bases). The CDR3 loop is CASSLVRLAPGEQFF. CDR3 sequence (DNA): TGTGCCAGCAGCTTAGTACGGCTAGCCCCGGGTGAGCAGTTCTTC.